Listed here is a single TCR beta chain. The antigen it recognizes is unknown. No qualities accompany the bases; no much larger clone lies one base away. The cysteine opens and the phenylalanine closes a CDR3 of 16 amino acids. Here the CDR3 DNA is all that survives: 48 bases in frame from base 1. The germline V gene sets CDR1 to SNHLY and CDR2 to FYNNEI. Trimming leaves V shorter by 7 bases and J shorter by 8 bases, with the junction holding 14 bases beyond the gene matches. Blood RNA was extracted from unsorted whole blood using TRIzol reagent, and germline DNA was obtained with the DNeasy Blood & Tissue kit. Patients had chronic HBV infection and were treatment-naive at sampling. Before surgery, approximately 4.3 milliliters of peripheral blood were drawn into K2EDTA tubes. The data were obtained in a study of tumor-infiltrating lymphocytes in primary liver carcinoma (dated by TCRdb to 2017 to 2019). Study-level background: Between November 2015 and 2016, 4 or 5 patients in China with histopathologically diagnosed primary liver carcinoma had surgical resection. Of the five patients (three men and two women, aged 30 to 69 years), four had hepatocellular carcinoma and one had combined HCC and intrahepatic cholangiocarcinoma. The five patients had tumors staged T1-T3 N0M0, with maximum diameters ranging from roughly 4 to 10 cm. Roughly 3.5 to 7.5 million productive TCRbeta reads were obtained per sample, and no significant difference in read depth was found between tissue types. The study combined TCRbeta repertoire sequencing, expression microarrays and whole-exome sequencing across five regions of each liver tumor, with adjacent normal tissue and blood. A total of about 35 specimens from 5 patients, comprising 25 or so tumor regions, 5 adjacent noncancerous liver tissues and 5 peripheral blood samples, were covered by TCRbeta repertoire sequencing. Reproducibility between technical replicate repertoires was high, with correlation coefficients above 0.95 and mean shared-clone rates roughly 0.87. Study-wide conclusions, independent of this receptor: The top 250 clones made up a significantly larger repertoire fraction in tumors than in blood (p = 0.039). With just a few patients in the study, the authors point out that the findings should be validated in a larger study. Comparison of CD4+ and CD8+ T cell repertoires was precluded by the use of bulk unsorted samples. Because sequencing covered only the TCR beta chain and unpaired alpha chains were not captured, true repertoire diversity is likely underestimated. Pairs of tumor regions showed greater repertoire overlap (mean about 36%) than tumor-adjacent pairs (approximately 17%) or tumor-blood pairs (about 14%), which is consistent with antigen-driven expansion.

Starting from about 500 ng total RNA, TCRbeta-specific cDNA was produced by reverse transcription with a constant-region primer and ProtoScript II reverse transcriptase. The TCRbeta libraries were prepared through three rounds of nested multiplex PCR following a slightly modified ARM-PCR procedure. The first two PCR rounds used multiplex TRBV1-TRBV30 forward primers with a Cbeta reverse primer, each for about 10 cycles. Sample barcodes and Illumina adapters were added in a final 25-cycle PCR with Deep VentR polymerase. Before sequencing, amplicons of 200-500 bp were gel-purified using a QIAquick gel extraction kit. The TCRbeta amplicons were sequenced with 250-bp paired-end reads on an Illumina HiSeq 2500. The authors' pipeline ran thus. Reads were quality-trimmed with Trimmomatic v0.33, and paired reads were merged with FLASH v1.2.11 to recover full CDR3 sequences. V, D and J germline segments were assigned to the rearranged TCRbeta sequences by MiGEC v1.2.1b. Clonotype statistics, along with Shannon-Wiener diversity indices, were calculated using VDJtools v1.0.0. Except for diversity analysis, only each sample's 250 most abundant clonotypes were used in subsequent analyses to reduce sampling bias. TCRdb cleaned the public reads at Q25 with fastp, built clones with MiXCR and kept in-frame beta chains. Entries are consolidated by CDR3 protein sequence, retaining the most common genes and DNA. TCRdb's processing, not the authors' own work, is the source of the V and J calls. The sample contains hundreds of thousands of distinct CDR3 sequences, 55% to 65% of them found a single time. Approximately 9% of the sample rests with the top ten.

The chain is encoded by TRBV2 joined to TRBJ2-2; a stretch of 9 junction bases matches TRBD1. The sample taken for sequencing was peripheral blood. The TCR comes from a middle-aged man with primary liver carcinoma and hepatitis B virus infection. The nucleotides are TGTGCCAGCACTGCACAGAGGGACAGGGAGGGGGGGGAGCTGTTTTTT. Its translation reads: CASTAQRDREGGELFF.